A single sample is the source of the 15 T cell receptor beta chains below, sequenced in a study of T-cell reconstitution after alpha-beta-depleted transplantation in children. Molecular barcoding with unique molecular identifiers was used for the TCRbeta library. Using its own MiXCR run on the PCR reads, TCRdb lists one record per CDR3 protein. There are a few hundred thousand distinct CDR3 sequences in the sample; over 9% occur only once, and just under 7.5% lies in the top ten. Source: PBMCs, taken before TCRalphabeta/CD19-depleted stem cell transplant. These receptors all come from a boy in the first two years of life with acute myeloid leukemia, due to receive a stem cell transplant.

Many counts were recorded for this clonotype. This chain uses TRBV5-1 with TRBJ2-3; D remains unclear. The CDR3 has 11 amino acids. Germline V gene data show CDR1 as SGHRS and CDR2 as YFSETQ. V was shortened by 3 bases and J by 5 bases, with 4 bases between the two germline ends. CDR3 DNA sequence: TGCGCCAGCAGCTCTGTAGATACGCAGTATTTT. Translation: CASSSVDTQYF.

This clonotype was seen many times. This CDR3 is CASSLPMAYEQYF. In DNA form, the CDR3 reads TGTGCCAGCAGCTTACCCATGGCTTACGAGCAGTACTTC. V and J are TRBV7-2 and TRBJ2-7; unclear D gene. The CDR3 totals 13 residues. V shed 2 bases and J shed 4 bases, with 9 bases lying between them. Germline CDR1 and CDR2: SGHTA and FQGNSA. The whole variable domain, remainder taken from reference TRBV7-2 and TRBJ2-7, is GAGVSQSPSNKVTEKGKDVELRCDPISGHTALYWYRQSLGQGLEFLIYFQGNSAPDKSGLPSDRFSAERTGGSVSTLTIQRTQQEDSAVYLCASSLPMAYEQYFGPGTRLTVT.

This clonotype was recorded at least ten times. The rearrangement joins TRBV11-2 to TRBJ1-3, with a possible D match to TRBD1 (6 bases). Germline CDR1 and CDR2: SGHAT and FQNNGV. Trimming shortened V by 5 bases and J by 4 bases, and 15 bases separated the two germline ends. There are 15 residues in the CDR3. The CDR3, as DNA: TGTGCCAGCAGCCGTGGTGGGGGGCCCGGAAACACCATATATTTT. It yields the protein CASSRGGGPGNTIYF.

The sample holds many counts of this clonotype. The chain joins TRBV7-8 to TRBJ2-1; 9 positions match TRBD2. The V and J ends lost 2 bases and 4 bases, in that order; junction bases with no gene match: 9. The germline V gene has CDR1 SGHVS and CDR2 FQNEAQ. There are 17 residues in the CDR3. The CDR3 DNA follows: TGTGCCAGCAGCTTATGGATAGCGGGAGCCCCTTACAATGAGCAGTTCTTC. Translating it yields CASSLWIAGAPYNEQFF.

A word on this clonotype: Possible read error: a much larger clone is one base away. CDR3 sequence: CASGWGREETQYF. The DNA of the CDR3 is TGTGCCAGCGGCTGGGGGAGGGAAGAGACCCAGTACTTC. V and J are TRBV7-3 and TRBJ2-5; 7 positions agree with TRBD2. Germline V gene data show CDR1 as SGHTA and CDR2 as FQGTGA. The CDR3 totals 13 residues. V was pared by 8 bases and J by 3 bases, with 6 bases of the junction left unmatched. The variable domain in full, with the rest retrieved from reference TRBV7-3 and TRBJ2-5, is GAGVSQTPSNKVTEKGKYVELRCDPISGHTALYWYRQSLGQGPEFLIYFQGTGAADDSGLPNDRFFAVRPEGSVSTLKIQRTERGDSAVYLCASGWGREETQYFGPGTRLLVL.

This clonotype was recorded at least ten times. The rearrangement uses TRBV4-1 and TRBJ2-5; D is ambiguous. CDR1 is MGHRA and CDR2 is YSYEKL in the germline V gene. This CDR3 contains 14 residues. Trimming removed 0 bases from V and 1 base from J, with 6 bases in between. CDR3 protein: CASSQDGVQETQYF. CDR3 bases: TGCGCCAGCAGCCAAGATGGGGTCCAAGAGACCCAGTACTTC.

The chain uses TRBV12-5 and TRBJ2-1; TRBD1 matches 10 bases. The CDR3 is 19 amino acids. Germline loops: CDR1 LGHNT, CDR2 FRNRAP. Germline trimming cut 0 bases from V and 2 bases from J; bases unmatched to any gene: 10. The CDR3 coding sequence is TGTGCTAGTGGTTTGGTAATATGGGACAGGGGTCCTCCCTACAATGAGCAGTTCTTC. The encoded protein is CASGLVIWDRGPPYNEQFF.

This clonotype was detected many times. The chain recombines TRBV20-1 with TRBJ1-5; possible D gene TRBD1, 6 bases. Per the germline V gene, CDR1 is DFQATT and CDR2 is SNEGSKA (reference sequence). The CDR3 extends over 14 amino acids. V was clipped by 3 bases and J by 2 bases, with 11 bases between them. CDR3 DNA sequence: TGCAGTGCTAGGTGGGGGGCAGGCAATCAGCCCCAGCATTTT. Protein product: CSARWGAGNQPQHF.

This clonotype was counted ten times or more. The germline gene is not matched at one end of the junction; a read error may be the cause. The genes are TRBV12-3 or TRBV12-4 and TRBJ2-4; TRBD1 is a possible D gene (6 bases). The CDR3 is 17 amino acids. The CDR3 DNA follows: TGTGCCAGCAGTTCTAGTACAGGGAGTTGGGCCAAAAACATTCAGTATTTC. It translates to CASSSSTGSWAKNIQYF.

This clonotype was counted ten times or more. The CDR3 sequence is CASSLQENEQYF. The CDR3 region has the DNA TGTGCCAGCAGTTTACAGGAAAACGAGCAGTACTTC. The V and J genes are TRBV2 and TRBJ2-7; tentative D call: TRBD1 (5 bases). There are 12 residues in the CDR3. Germline values: CDR1 SNHLY, CDR2 FYNNEI. Trimming stripped 5 bases from V and 5 bases from J, with 10 bases between.

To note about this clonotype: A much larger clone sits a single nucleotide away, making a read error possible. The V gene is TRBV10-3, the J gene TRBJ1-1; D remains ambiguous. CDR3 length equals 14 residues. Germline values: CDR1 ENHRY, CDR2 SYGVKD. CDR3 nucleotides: TGTGCCATCCGCGGTTCGGCCGAGAACACTGACGCTTTCTTT. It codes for CAIRGSAENTDAFF.

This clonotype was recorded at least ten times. Here the CDR3 reads CASSIWTSGAYEQYF. The CDR3 DNA follows: TGTGCCAGCAGCATCTGGACTAGCGGGGCCTACGAGCAGTACTTC. V is TRBV11-2 and J is TRBJ2-7, with 12 nucleotides matching TRBD2. V trimming: 5 bases; J trimming: 2 bases; junction bases outside the gene matches: 4. Germline CDR1 SGHAT, CDR2 FQNNGV. This CDR3 has 15 amino acids.

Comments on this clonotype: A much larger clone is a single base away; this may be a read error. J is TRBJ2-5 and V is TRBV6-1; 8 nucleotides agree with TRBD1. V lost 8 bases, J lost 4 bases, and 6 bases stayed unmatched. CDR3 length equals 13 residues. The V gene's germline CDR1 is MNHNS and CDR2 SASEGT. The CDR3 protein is CASGGQGRETQYF. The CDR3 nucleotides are TGTGCCAGCGGTGGACAGGGTCGAGAGACCCAGTACTTC.

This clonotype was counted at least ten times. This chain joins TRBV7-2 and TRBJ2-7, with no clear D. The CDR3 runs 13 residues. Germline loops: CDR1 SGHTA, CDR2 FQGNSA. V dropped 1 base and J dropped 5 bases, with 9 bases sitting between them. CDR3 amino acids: CASSLGGFDEQYF. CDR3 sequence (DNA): TGTGCCAGCAGCTTAGGAGGTTTCGACGAGCAGTACTTC.

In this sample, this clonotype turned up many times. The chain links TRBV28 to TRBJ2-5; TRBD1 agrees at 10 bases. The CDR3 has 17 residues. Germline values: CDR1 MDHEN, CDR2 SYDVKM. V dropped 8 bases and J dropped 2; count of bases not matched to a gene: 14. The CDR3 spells CASPPLGGDRGQETQYF. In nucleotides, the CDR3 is TGTGCCAGCCCTCCCCTTGGGGGGGACAGGGGACAAGAGACCCAGTACTTC. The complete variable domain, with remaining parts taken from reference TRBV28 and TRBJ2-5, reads DVKVTQSSRYLVKRTGEKVFLECVQDMDHENMFWYRQDPGLGLRLIYFSYDVKMKEKGDIPEGYSVSREKKERFSLILESASTNQTSMYLCASPPLGGDRGQETQYFGPGTRLLVL.